Following are 14 T cell receptor beta chains from one sample sequenced in a study of CD8 T cells in ankylosing spondylitis. Findings and limits, study-wide: For ankylosing spondylitis blood, a TCR beta motif of eight or nine highly homologous variants appeared characteristic.

MiXCR, run by TCRdb on the 5' RACE reads, gives a single entry per CDR3 protein. The sample records about 700,000 distinct CDR3 sequences, 15% to 20% being singletons. The antigens of these receptors remain unknown. Specimen: blood, either unsorted or a sorted T cell fraction (not recorded which). The source of these receptors is a male donor with ankylosing spondylitis.

The table lists this clonotype with a few counts. The V call is TRBV4-2, the J call TRBJ2-5; 7 bases line up with TRBD1. CDR3 size: 16 residues. The V and J ends lost 3 bases and 1 base, in that order; junction bases with no gene match: 8. Germline V gene sequence: CDR1 LGHNA, CDR2 YNFKEQ. As DNA, the CDR3 is TGTGCCAGCAGCCAGGGGGACAGAAGGGGCCAAGAGACCCAGTACTTC. It codes for CASSQGDRRGQETQYF.

This clonotype occurred a few times. J is TRBJ2-2 and V is TRBV3-1; D is unclear. The CDR3 extends over 13 amino acids. With 7 bases removed from V and 4 bases from J, the gap between germline ends came to 10 bases. From germline, CDR1 is LGHDT and CDR2 YNNKEL (reference sequence). CDR3 sequence (DNA): TGTGCCAGCACAGACACCCCCACCGGGGAGCTGTTTTTT. This gives the protein CASTDTPTGELFF.

This clonotype was recorded once. The chain employs TRBV20-1 and TRBJ2-3; D is possibly TRBD2 (6 bases). Germline CDR1 reads DFQATT; CDR2 reads SNEGSKA (reference sequence). V lost 8 bases and J 1 base, leaving 10 bases between the germline ends. The CDR3 length is 12 residues. The CDR3 nucleotides read TGCAGTACGCCGGGGGGCACAGATACGCAGTATTTT. This codes for CSTPGGTDTQYF.

This clonotype was observed a few times. The rearrangement uses TRBV20-1 and TRBJ1-2, with a weak D call TRBD1 (6 bases). V gave up 2 bases and J gave up 4 bases, with 20 bases separating them. The V gene's germline CDR1 is DFQATT and CDR2 SNEGSKA (reference sequence). The CDR3 is made up of 16 amino acids. The CDR3 DNA follows: TGCAGTGCTAGAACGGACAGCTCCTCCCTGGTCTATGGCTACACCTTC. It yields the protein CSARTDSSSLVYGYTF.

This clonotype has a handful of counts. The V gene is TRBV5-1, the J gene TRBJ2-5; 12 nucleotides match TRBD2. The CDR3 contains 14 residues. Germline CDR1 is SGHRS and CDR2 is YFSETQ. The V gene end was trimmed by 3 bases and the J gene end by 5 bases; junction bases not matched to a gene: 2. The CDR3 loop is CASSYTSGGETQYF. CDR3 in DNA: TGCGCCAGCAGCTACACTAGCGGGGGGGAGACCCAGTACTTC.

This clonotype showed up many times. The chain combines TRBV20-1 with TRBJ1-1; D is unresolved. Trimming shortened V by 1 base and J by 5 bases, and 14 bases separated the two germline ends. CDR3 length: 14 amino acids. Germline V gene lookup returns CDR1 DFQATT and CDR2 SNEGSKA (reference sequence). The CDR3 sequence is CSARGTDGETEAFF. In nucleotides, the CDR3 is TGCAGTGCTAGAGGGACTGATGGGGAAACTGAAGCTTTCTTT.

The J gene is TRBJ2-1, the V gene TRBV7-6; 7 nucleotides match TRBD1. The trim removed 5 bases at V and 7 bases at J, leaving 11 bases unmatched. Germline CDR1 is SGHVS and CDR2 is FNYEAQ. There are 15 residues in the CDR3. CDR3 sequence (DNA): TGTGCCAGCAGCATCGGACAGGCCTCGGGGAATGAGCAGTTCTTC. As protein: CASSIGQASGNEQFF.

Only a few counts were recorded for this clonotype. CDR3: CAIRETDMNTEAFF. The CDR3 nucleotides read TGTGCCATCAGGGAGACAGATATGAACACTGAAGCTTTCTTT. J is TRBJ1-1 and V is TRBV10-3; D is possibly TRBD1 (5 bases). Looked up from germline, CDR1 is ENHRY and CDR2 is SYGVKD. CDR3 length: 14 residues. Trimming shortened V by 6 bases and J by 0 bases, and 11 bases separated the two germline ends.

The chain joins TRBV5-6 to TRBJ1-2; 9 bases align to TRBD1. The germline V gene encodes CDR1 SGHDT and CDR2 YYEEEE. Unmatched junction bases numbered 9, after V lost 4 bases and J lost 8 bases. This CDR3 is built from 14 residues. The CDR3 sequence is CASSAGTGPVGYTF. The CDR3 DNA follows: TGTGCCAGCAGCGCGGGGACAGGGCCTGTGGGCTACACCTTC.

The rearrangement uses TRBV27 and TRBJ2-7; tentative D call: TRBD2 (5 bases). Trimming left V 2 bases short and J 3 bases short, with 17 bases between. This CDR3 spans 16 amino acids. Germline V gene data show CDR1 as MNHEY and CDR2 as SMNVEV (reference sequence). The CDR3 DNA reads TGTGCCAGCAGTTTAAACCCCTCTGACTACTACTACGAGCAGTACTTC. Translated, it gives CASSLNPSDYYYEQYF.

The table lists this clonotype with a few counts. The rearrangement joins TRBV6-1 to TRBJ2-2, with D tentatively TRBD2 (6 bases). This CDR3 comprises 14 residues. The germline V gene has CDR1 MNHNS and CDR2 SASEGT. V was pared by 6 bases and J by 3 bases, with 11 bases between. The CDR3 nucleotides read TGTGCCAGCAGCCCTGCGGGGCACACCGGGGAGCTGTTTTTT. Its protein product is CASSPAGHTGELFF.

This clonotype was seen more than once but under ten times. The chain uses TRBV11-2 and TRBJ2-1; D tentatively fits TRBD1 or TRBD2 (5 bases each). With 5 bases removed from V and 0 bases from J, the gap between germline ends came to 20 bases. CDR1 and CDR2 from the germline V gene are SGHAT and FQNNGV. This CDR3 is 18 amino acids long. CDR3 DNA: TGTGCCAGCAGCGGTATGACCGAGGGGAGTCCCTCCTACAATGAGCAGTTCTTC. Translating it yields CASSGMTEGSPSYNEQFF.

V and J are TRBV28 and TRBJ2-7; TRBD2 matches at 9 bases. CDR1 and CDR2 from the germline V gene are MDHEN and SYDVKM. The CDR3 length is 18 residues. After removal of 2 bases from V and 0 bases from J, the junction contained 11 bases not matched to a gene. CDR3 sequence reads: CASSLVGLAVKSSYEQYF. CDR3 nucleotides: TGTGCCAGCAGTTTAGTGGGACTAGCTGTCAAGAGCTCCTACGAGCAGTACTTC.

A few counts support this clonotype. The V gene is TRBV6-5, the J gene TRBJ1-1; D unclear. The CDR3 is 14 amino acids. V shed 0 bases and J shed 3 bases, with 8 bases lying between them. Per germline, CDR1 MNHEY and CDR2 SVGAGI. Here the CDR3 DNA reads TGTGCCAGCAGTTACTCCCTACAGTACACTGAAGCTTTCTTT. It translates to CASSYSLQYTEAFF.